This entry lists 31 T cell receptor beta chains sequenced from one sample in a study of blood T cells in healthy people across ages. The second PCR ran roughly 6 to 11 cycles with a sample-barcoded 5' primer and J-beta primers. TCRdb used MiXCR to reprocess the 5' RACE reads, holding one entry per CDR3 protein. The table has roughly 680,000 distinct CDR3 sequences, more than 20% seen once; the top ten hold 3.6%. The sample was blood. The receptor set was obtained from a man aged 65-85 years in good health.

The chain links TRBV3-1 to TRBJ2-7, with a tentative D call TRBD1 (6 bases). CDR3 size: 14 residues. V shed 0 bases and J shed 7 bases, with 13 bases lying between them. Germline V gene data show CDR1 as LGHDT and CDR2 as YNNKEL (reference sequence). CDR3 coding DNA: TGTGCCAGCAGCCAAGATGTGGCAGGGGTAGAGCAGTACTTC. Translated: CASSQDVAGVEQYF.

The J gene is TRBJ1-6, the V gene TRBV12-3 or TRBV12-4; unclear D gene. CDR3 length: 14 residues. With 3 bases removed from V and 7 bases from J, the gap between germline ends came to 10 bases. The CDR3: CASSLKGRNSPLHF. In DNA, the CDR3 is TGTGCCAGCAGTTTGAAAGGGAGGAATTCACCCCTCCACTTT.

The V gene is TRBV3-1, the J gene TRBJ2-7; D not resolved. V was pared by 6 bases and J by 1 base, with 16 bases between. The CDR3 has 15 amino acids. The germline gives CDR1 LGHDT, CDR2 YNNKEL (reference sequence). CDR3: CASSYLPVPSYEQYF. The CDR3 region has the DNA TGTGCCAGCAGTTACCTTCCGGTGCCTTCCTACGAGCAGTACTTC.

This sequence joins TRBV5-1 and TRBJ2-3; 14 bases map to TRBD2. The ends lost 4 bases at V and 0 bases at J; junction bases unmatched: 13. The CDR3 is 20 residues long. Per the germline V gene, CDR1 is SGHRS and CDR2 is YFSETQ. The CDR3, as DNA: TGCGCCAGCAGCCCAACGACTAGCGGGGGGGCCAGGTCAAGCACAGATACGCAGTATTTT. Translated, it gives CASSPTTSGGARSSTDTQYF.

This clonotype appeared a few times. This rearrangement joins TRBV5-1 to TRBJ2-3, with D hard to call. Germline CDR1 reads SGHRS; CDR2 reads YFSETQ. The CDR3 is made up of 13 amino acids. Trimming shortened V by 4 bases and J by 5 bases, and 11 bases separated the two germline ends. The CDR3 sequence: CASSLETQDTQYF. The CDR3 nucleotides are TGCGCCAGCAGCCTAGAGACCCAAGATACGCAGTATTTT.

This clonotype was counted between two and nine times. The V call is TRBV2, the J call TRBJ2-2; D is possibly TRBD2 (5 bases). This CDR3 is built from 13 residues. V was shortened by 2 bases and J by 7 bases, with 8 bases between the two germline ends. CDR1 is SNHLY, CDR2 FYNNEI, per germline. DNA of the CDR3: TGTGCCAGCAGTGAAAGGGAGCTCGGGGAGCTGTTTTTT. It yields the protein CASSERELGELFF.

This clonotype has more than one count but fewer than ten. The V and J genes are TRBV5-6 and TRBJ2-5, with 8 bases that match TRBD2. The end of the DNA is better explained by TRBJ2-1, so the J call may be wrong. This CDR3 is 12 amino acids long. The germline V gene has CDR1 SGHDT and CDR2 YYEEEE. CDR3 residues: CASSWGLGVQFF. DNA of the CDR3: TGTGCCAGCAGCTGGGGACTAGGCGTGCAGTTCTTC.

In this sample, this clonotype turned up many times. The chain links TRBV6-5 to TRBJ2-5; D may be TRBD1 (5 bases). The CDR3 totals 15 residues. Trimming took off 0 bases at V and 3 bases at J, with 11 bases between the two ends. Germline-derived CDR1 and CDR2 are MNHEY and SVGAGI. DNA of the CDR3: TGTGCCAGCAGTTACTCTATGGGGCTTGAAGAGACCCAGTACTTC. It translates to CASSYSMGLEETQYF.

The chain is built from TRBV6-5 and TRBJ2-7, with TRBD1 matching over 7 bases. Losses at the gene ends were 7 bases for V and 6 bases for J; bases not matched to a gene: 12. CDR1 and CDR2 from the germline V gene are MNHEY and SVGAGI. This CDR3 is built from 14 residues. The CDR3 DNA reads as TGTGCCAGCATCCCGACAGGGCCTCCTGGCGAGCAGTACTTC. Encoded protein: CASIPTGPPGEQYF.

The rearrangement uses TRBV20-1 and TRBJ2-1; D is perhaps TRBD2 (6 bases). V was cut by 2 bases and J by 0 bases, with 11 bases left in between. The length of the CDR3 is 15 residues. The germline gives CDR1 DFQATT, CDR2 SNEGSKA (reference sequence). CDR3 sequence: CSARSLASSYNEQFF. CDR3 nucleotide sequence: TGCAGTGCTAGAAGTCTAGCGAGCTCCTACAATGAGCAGTTCTTC.

In its sample, this clonotype was seen a few times. The CDR3 DNA sequence: TGTGCCAGCAGTGACGGGACAGGGCTGGCCCAGTACTTC. Protein product: CASSDGTGLAQYF. The rearrangement joins TRBV6-1 to TRBJ2-5, with 9 bases matching TRBD1. This CDR3 contains 13 residues. V dropped 3 bases and J dropped 9; count of bases not matched to a gene: 5. The V gene's germline CDR1 is MNHNS and CDR2 SASEGT.

This clonotype appeared a few times. The chain employs TRBV13 and TRBJ2-7; D is perhaps TRBD2 (7 bases). The CDR3 covers 15 residues. V lost 5 bases and J 5 bases, leaving 19 bases between the germline ends. The germline gives CDR1 PRHDT, CDR2 FYEKMQ (reference sequence). The CDR3 nucleotides read TGTGCCAGCAGCCTAAAGGGGGGGGAGCTCGACGAGCAGTACTTC. This encodes CASSLKGGELDEQYF. The entire variable domain, with the rest obtained from reference TRBV13 and TRBJ2-7, is as follows: AAGVIQSPRHLIKEKRETATLKCYPIPRHDTVYWYQQGPGQDPQFLISFYEKMQSDKGSIPDRFSAQQFSDYHSELNMSSLELGDSALYFCASSLKGGELDEQYFGPGTRLTVT.

The chain recombines TRBV20-1 with TRBJ2-7; D may be TRBD1 (5 bases). The last part of the DNA fits TRBJ2-5 better; the J call may be wrong. This CDR3 is 15 amino acids long. Per germline, CDR1 DFQATT and CDR2 SNEGSKA (reference sequence). CDR3 DNA: TGCAGTGCTACCCCTGGCAGGACAAGGCAAGAGACCCAGTACTTC. Protein: CSATPGRTRQETQYF.

The chain combines TRBV3-1 with TRBJ2-5; 8 positions agree with TRBD2. The assigned J gene may be wrong: the sequence end matches TRBJ2-1 better. CDR1 is LGHDT and CDR2 is YNNKEL in the germline V gene (reference sequence). The CDR3 is made up of 14 amino acids. DNA of the CDR3: TGTGCCAGCAGCCCGGGACTAGGCTACAATGAGCAGTTCTTC. It is translated as CASSPGLGYNEQFF.

This clonotype was seen a few times. The chain carries TRBV6-2 or TRBV6-3 and TRBJ2-1; 9 positions agree with TRBD2. J gave up 0 bases and V 7 bases, and 4 bases lay outside the gene matches. This CDR3 has 15 residues. Germline V CDR1 and CDR2: MNHEY, SVGEGT. CDR3 sequence reads: CASTLAGSSYNEQFF. CDR3 nucleotides: TGTGCCAGCACTCTAGCGGGAAGCTCCTACAATGAGCAGTTCTTC.

The chain recombines TRBV3-1 with TRBJ2-1, with a possible D match to TRBD2 (5 bases). From germline, CDR1 is LGHDT and CDR2 YNNKEL (reference sequence). With 2 bases removed from V and 8 bases from J, the gap between germline ends came to 10 bases. The CDR3 is 13 amino acids. The CDR3 DNA reads TGTGCCAGCAGCCAACTAGCCCTCGATGAGCAGTTCTTC. It codes for CASSQLALDEQFF.

This clonotype came up a few times. One end of the junction does not line up with germline, which may come from a read error. The rearrangement joins TRBV3-1 to TRBJ1-1; no clear D. The CDR3 contains 16 residues. The V gene's germline CDR1 is LGHDT and CDR2 YNNKEL (reference sequence). CDR3 amino acids: CASSQDGPPRNAEAFF. In DNA, the CDR3 is TGTGCCAGCAGCCAAGATGGACCACCTAGGAACGCTGAAGCTTTCTTT.

This chain joins TRBV6-2 or TRBV6-3 and TRBJ2-4, with 8 bases fitting TRBD1. Losses at the gene ends were 6 bases for V and 6 bases for J; bases not matched to a gene: 7. Germline assignment: CDR1 MNHEY and CDR2 SVGEGT. The CDR3 runs to 14 residues. For the CDR3, the DNA is TGTGCCAGCAGCGATAGCGGACAGGGAAACATTCAGTACTTC. Translated: CASSDSGQGNIQYF.

The V call is TRBV2, the J call TRBJ2-3; D gene unclear. The CDR3 extends over 12 amino acids. Germline V gives CDR1 SNHLY, CDR2 FYNNEI. The ends were cut back, 6 bases at V and 2 bases at J, with 6 bases in the middle. The CDR3 spells CASRLNTDTQYF. The CDR3 DNA is TGTGCCAGCAGGCTCAACACAGATACGCAGTATTTT.

V is TRBV7-2 and J is TRBJ2-7; 8 bases agree with TRBD1. Trimming cost V 5 bases and J 6 bases; bases outside gene matches: 12. The CDR3 contains 15 residues. Germline V gene lookup returns CDR1 SGHTA and CDR2 FQGNSA. The CDR3 loop is CASSQSGGVHFEQYF. The CDR3 DNA follows: TGTGCCAGCAGCCAGTCAGGGGGCGTTCATTTCGAGCAGTACTTC.

Points on this clonotype: Without the conserved terminal phenylalanine or tryptophan, this CDR3 likely stems from a read error. CDR3 DNA sequence: TGTGCCAGCAGTTTTCATAGGGGGTGGACAGATGCGCAGTATTCC. Translating gives CASSFHRGWTDAQYS. The rearrangement uses TRBV12-3 or TRBV12-4 and TRBJ2-3; D perhaps matches TRBD1 (6 bases). The CDR3 has 15 amino acids.

This clonotype has just a few counts. This clone may be a read error of a much larger clone one base away. The chain joins TRBV6-5 to TRBJ2-3; D gene uncertain. The CDR3 sequence is 11 residues long. Germline-derived CDR1 and CDR2 are MNHEY and SVGAGI. The CDR3 DNA sequence: TGTGCCAGCAGTTACGCAGATGCGCAGTATTTT. Amino acids: CASSYADAQYF.

There are a few counts of this clonotype. With a much larger clone just one base away, this may be a read error. The V call is TRBV20-1, the J call TRBJ2-3; D gene ambiguous. This CDR3 has 12 residues. Germline V gives CDR1 DFQATT, CDR2 SNEGSKA (reference sequence). CDR3 sequence reads: CSANDLSDAQYF. The DNA for the CDR3 is TGCAGTGCTAACGACTTATCAGATGCGCAGTATTTT.

This clonotype occurred a few times. The V and J genes are TRBV6-1 and TRBJ2-3; 7 nucleotides match TRBD2. This CDR3 has 15 residues. The V gene end was trimmed by 2 bases and the J gene end by 1 base; junction bases not matched to a gene: 3. Germline values: CDR1 MNHNS, CDR2 SASEGT. The CDR3: CASSEIRGGTDTQYF. The CDR3 DNA reads TGTGCCAGCAGTGAAATCCGGGGGGGCACAGATACGCAGTATTTT.

This clonotype was detected a few times. In DNA, the CDR3 is TGTGCCAGCATGGATCGGCGGGAGATTGGGTACCAAGAGACCCAGTACTTC. Its translation is CASMDRREIGYQETQYF. This sequence joins TRBV5-6 and TRBJ2-5; 7 nucleotides align to TRBD2. The CDR3 totals 17 residues. J was trimmed by 0 bases and V by 6 bases; bases with no gene match: 14. Germline V lookup: CDR1 SGHDT, CDR2 YYEEEE.

Only a few counts were recorded for this clonotype. The chain links TRBV15 to TRBJ2-3; D remains unclear. The CDR3 totals 13 residues. Trimming cost V 0 bases and J 2 bases, with 3 bases left between them. In germline, CDR1 is LNHNV, CDR2 YYDKDF (reference sequence). The CDR3 DNA is TGTGCCACCAGCAGAGACTACACAGATACGCAGTATTTT. Its translation: CATSRDYTDTQYF.

In this sample, this clonotype turned up a few times. The chain is built from TRBV6-5 and TRBJ2-7, with D possibly being TRBD1 (6 bases). The CDR3 covers 12 residues. Trimming took off 11 bases at V and 6 bases at J, with 17 bases between the two ends. Per the germline V gene, CDR1 is MNHEY and CDR2 is SVGAGI. CDR3: CAVKTGPSEQYF. The CDR3 DNA follows: TGTGCCGTCAAAACAGGGCCCTCCGAGCAGTACTTC.

The CDR3 is CASTPGGGGTDTQYF. The CDR3 nucleotides are TGTGCCAGCACCCCGGGCGGGGGCGGCACAGATACGCAGTATTTT. This sequence joins TRBV6-2 or TRBV6-3 and TRBJ2-3; a weak D match, TRBD2 (7 bases). The CDR3 consists of 15 residues. The V end lost 7 bases, the J end lost 1 base, and 15 bases lay between the germline ends. Germline V gene lookup returns CDR1 MNHEY and CDR2 SVGEGT.

This clonotype was recorded a few times. This chain joins TRBV7-9 and TRBJ2-2; 16 bases agree with TRBD2. Losses at the gene ends were 5 bases for V and 4 bases for J; bases not matched to a gene: 10. Germline V gene sequence: CDR1 SEHNR, CDR2 FQNEAQ (reference sequence). The CDR3 is made up of 19 amino acids. CDR3 region: CASSPQTGTSGRATGELFF. CDR3 DNA: TGTGCCAGCAGCCCTCAGACTGGGACTAGCGGGAGGGCCACCGGGGAGCTGTTTTTT.

This chain joins TRBV5-1 and TRBJ1-4; no clear D gene. Germline V CDR1 and CDR2: SGHRS, YFSETQ. The V end was cut by 2 bases, the J end by 5 bases, with 13 bases between. The CDR3 runs 15 residues. CDR3 bases: TGCGCCAGCAGCTTCCACGGGAGTGGAAATGAAAAACTGTTTTTT. Translating it yields CASSFHGSGNEKLFF.

The chain employs TRBV18 and TRBJ2-5, with D possibly matching TRBD1 (6 bases). CDR1 KGHSH and CDR2 LQKENI come from the germline V gene. The CDR3 is 14 residues long. The V end was cut by 2 bases, the J end by 5 bases, with 12 bases between. CDR3: CASSPKQGLETQYF. In DNA, the CDR3 is TGTGCCAGCTCACCAAAGCAGGGGCTGGAGACCCAGTACTTC.